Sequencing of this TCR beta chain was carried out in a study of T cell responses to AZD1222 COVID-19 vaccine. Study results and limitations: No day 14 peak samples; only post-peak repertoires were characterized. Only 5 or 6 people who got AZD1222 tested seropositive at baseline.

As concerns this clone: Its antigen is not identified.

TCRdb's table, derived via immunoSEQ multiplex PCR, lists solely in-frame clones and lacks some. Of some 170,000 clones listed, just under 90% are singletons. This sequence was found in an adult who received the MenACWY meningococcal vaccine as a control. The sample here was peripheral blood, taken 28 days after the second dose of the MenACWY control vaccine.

In DNA form, the CDR3 reads TGTGCCAGCAGTTTCGAGGGGGAGGATCGCACCTTC. As protein: CASSFEGEDRTF. The chain has TRBV12-3 or TRBV12-4 and TRBJ1-2; D perhaps matches TRBD1 (6 bases). The CDR3 covers 12 residues. V was clipped by 3 bases and J by 13 bases, with 15 bases between them.